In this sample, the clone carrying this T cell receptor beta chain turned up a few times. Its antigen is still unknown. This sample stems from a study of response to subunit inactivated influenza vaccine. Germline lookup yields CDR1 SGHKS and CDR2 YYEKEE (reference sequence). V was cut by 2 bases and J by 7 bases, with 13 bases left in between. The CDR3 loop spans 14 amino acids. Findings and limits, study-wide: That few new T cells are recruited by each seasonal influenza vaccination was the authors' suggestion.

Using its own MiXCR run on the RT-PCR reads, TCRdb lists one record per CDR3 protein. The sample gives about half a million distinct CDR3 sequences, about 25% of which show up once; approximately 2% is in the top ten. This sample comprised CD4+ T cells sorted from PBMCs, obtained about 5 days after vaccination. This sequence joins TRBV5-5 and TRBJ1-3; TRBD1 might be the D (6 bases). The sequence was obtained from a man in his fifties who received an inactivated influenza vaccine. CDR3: CASSLTGIENTIYF. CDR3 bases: TGTGCCAGCAGCTTAACAGGGATAGAGAACACCATATATTTT.